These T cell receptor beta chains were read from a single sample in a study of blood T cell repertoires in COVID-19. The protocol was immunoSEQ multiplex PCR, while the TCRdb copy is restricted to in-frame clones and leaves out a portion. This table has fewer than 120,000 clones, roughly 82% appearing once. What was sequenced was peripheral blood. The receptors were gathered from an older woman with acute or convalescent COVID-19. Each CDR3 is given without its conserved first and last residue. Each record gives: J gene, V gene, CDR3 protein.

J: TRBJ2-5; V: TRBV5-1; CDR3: ASSFPYQETQY
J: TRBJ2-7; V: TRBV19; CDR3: ASSIGQGSEQY
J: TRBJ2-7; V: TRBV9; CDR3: ASSASVFGQSSYEQY
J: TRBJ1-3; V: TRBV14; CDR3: ASSQVPAGNTIY
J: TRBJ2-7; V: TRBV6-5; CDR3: ASSYYGQGIYEQY
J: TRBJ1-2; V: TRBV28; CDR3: ASSTLNGYT
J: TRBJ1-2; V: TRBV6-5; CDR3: ASRLATGNYGYT
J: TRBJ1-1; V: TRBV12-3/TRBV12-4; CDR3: ASSLGSDRGAF
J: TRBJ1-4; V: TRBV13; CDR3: ASSAGAGQLT
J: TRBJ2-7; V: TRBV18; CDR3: ASSAQGGTGRHEQY
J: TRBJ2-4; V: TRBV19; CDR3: ASSMRQNIQY
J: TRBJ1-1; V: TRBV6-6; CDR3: ASSEDSPDTVGRDQNTEAF
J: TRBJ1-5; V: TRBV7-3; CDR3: ASTLGQDNQPQH
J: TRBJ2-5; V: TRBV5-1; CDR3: ASSLAGGPQETQY
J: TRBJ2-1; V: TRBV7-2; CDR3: ASRPGSSYNEQF
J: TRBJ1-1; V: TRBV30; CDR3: AWNIQGPAF
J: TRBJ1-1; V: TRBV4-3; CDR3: ASSQERVNTEAF
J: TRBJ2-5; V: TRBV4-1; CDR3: ASSHPGLAGGPYQETQY
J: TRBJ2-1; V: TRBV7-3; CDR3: ASSSRLAGEGEQF
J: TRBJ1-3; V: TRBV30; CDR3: AWSHRGSQTGNTIY
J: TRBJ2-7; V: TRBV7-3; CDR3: ASSPDRNSYEQY
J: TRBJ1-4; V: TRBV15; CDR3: ATSRDGQANEKLF